This record looks at one T cell receptor (beta chain) sequence and its context. These data belong to a study of identical twins. This CDR3 comprises 16 residues. CDR1 MNHEY and CDR2 SMNVEV come from the germline V gene (reference sequence). V lost 6 bases, J lost 2 bases, and 10 bases stayed unmatched. TCRdb processed the 5' RACE reads anew with MiXCR; each CDR3 protein has one entry. The sample includes hundreds of thousands of distinct CDR3 sequences, 15% to 20% of them seen just once. The same data also contributed to another study, on T cells expressing NK-cell markers.

This clonotype originated in a woman younger than 30 in good health. The sequenced material came from PBMCs. The V and J genes are TRBV27 and TRBJ1-2; 9 nucleotides align to TRBD1. CDR3 nucleotides: TGTGCCAGCAGCTCACAGGGGGCCTATTCCAACTATGGCTACACCTTC. It is translated as CASSSQGAYSNYGYTF.